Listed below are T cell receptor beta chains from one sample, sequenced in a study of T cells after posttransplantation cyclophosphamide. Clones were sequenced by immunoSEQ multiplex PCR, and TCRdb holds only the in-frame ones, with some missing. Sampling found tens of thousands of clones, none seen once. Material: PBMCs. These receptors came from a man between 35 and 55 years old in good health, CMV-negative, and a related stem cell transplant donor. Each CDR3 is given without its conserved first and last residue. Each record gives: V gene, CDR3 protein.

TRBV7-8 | ASSSGTAPSLRRTEAF
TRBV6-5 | ASSPRWASTDTQY
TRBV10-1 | ASTRTGKSSYNEQF
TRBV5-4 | ASSLGTGEFTDTQY
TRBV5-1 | ASSFGGQETQY
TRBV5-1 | ASREREVSDTQY
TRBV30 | ASQAGGLKNIQY
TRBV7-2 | ASSQTGTTNEKLF
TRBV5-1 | ASSSLGGAAYEQY
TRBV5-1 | ASRQGTSGVPSTDTQY
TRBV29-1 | SVTAFIGYEQY
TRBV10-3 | AISDTGQGDKAF
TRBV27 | ASSLFSEQF
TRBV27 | ASRPGTASFEAF
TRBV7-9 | ASSIHGASGSPF
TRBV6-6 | ASSPPASRETQY
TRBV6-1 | ASSGHNPNTGELF
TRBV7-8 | ASSPGGRTEAF
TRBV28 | ASSRQGTIYGYT
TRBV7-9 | ASSLGGINYEQY
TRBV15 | ATSLRDEQY
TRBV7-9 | ASSSPGQGALNEKLF